Listed below are T cell receptor beta chains from one sample, sequenced in a study of human T cells and chemical hapten exposure. Each CDR3 protein gets one entry after TCRdb re-called the RACE reads with MiXCR. The data hold approximately 340,000 distinct CDR3 sequences, with approximately 6.9% observed a single time. Material: whole blood, obtained in connection with sensitization to the hapten diphenylcyclopropenone (DPC). The source is a woman between 18 and 29 years old with alopecia areata. Some clones in this sample may be carry-over from other donors' samples. CDR3s include the opening cysteine and the closing phenylalanine or tryptophan. D genes are given only for firm matches. Expanded clones are given a class, and other clones once, few, many or no size at all.

clone size	V gene	J gene	D gene	CDR3 DNA	CDR3 protein
many	TRBV4-1	TRBJ2-7	.	TGCGCCAGCAGCCAAGATGTCGCCTCCTACGAGCAGTACTTC	CASSQDVASYEQYF
few	TRBV5-4	TRBJ1-1	.	TGTGCCAGCAGCTTGGCGACCTACAACACTGAAGCTTTCTTT	CASSLATYNTEAFF
many	TRBV3-1	TRBJ1-1	.	TGTGCCAGCAGCCAGACGGGACTGAACACTGAAGCTTTCTTT	CASSQTGLNTEAFF
.	TRBV7-2	TRBJ1-5	.	TGTGCCAGCAGCTTTGACAGGACAAGTCAGCCCCAGCATTTT	CASSFDRTSQPQHF
few	TRBV7-2	TRBJ2-1	TRBD1	TGTGCCAGCAGCCAAGACAGGGCTGGATACAATGAGCAGTTCTTC	CASSQDRAGYNEQFF
.	TRBV6-5	TRBJ1-1	.	TGTGCCAGCAGTTACTCCAAGGGCAGGATGAACACTGAAGCTTTCTTT	CASSYSKGRMNTEAFF
.	TRBV13	TRBJ2-1	TRBD2	TGTGCCAGCAACAGCGGGGGTCTCAGCTCCTACAATGAGCAGTTCTTC	CASNSGGLSSYNEQFF
few	TRBV5-1	TRBJ1-1	.	TGCGCCAGCAGCTTCTCTGGGGGGAACTCTGAAGCTTTCTTT	CASSFSGGNSEAFF
many	TRBV10-1	TRBJ1-5	.	TGCGCCAGCAGTGAAGTAGAAGGGTCTAGCAATCAGCCCCAGCATTTT	CASSEVEGSSNQPQHF
.	TRBV7-9	TRBJ2-7	.	TGTGCCAGCAGCTCCCGTCGGGGCGGACCCTACGAGCAGTACTTC	CASSSRRGGPYEQYF
many	TRBV2	TRBJ2-3	.	TGTGCCAGCACCCCCTGGGGGACAACTAGCACAGATACGCAGTATTTT	CASTPWGTTSTDTQYF
.	TRBV9	TRBJ2-7	.	TGTGCCAGCAGCCCTCGGACAGATCCCTACGAGCAGTACTTC	CASSPRTDPYEQYF
few	TRBV6-2/TRBV6-3	TRBJ2-1	.	TGTGCCAGCAGGTCGCAGAGTGCGTCCCCTACCAATGAGCAGTTCTTC	CASRSQSASPTNEQFF
.	TRBV5-8	TRBJ2-1	TRBD1	TGTGCCAGCAGCTTGGCAGGGACAGACTACAATGAGCAGTTCTTC	CASSLAGTDYNEQFF
many	TRBV20-1	TRBJ2-3	.	TGCAGTGCCCATTTTTTAGGGACTAGCACAGATACGCAGTATTTT	CSAHFLGTSTDTQYF
many	TRBV6-2/TRBV6-3	TRBJ2-3	.	TGTGCCAGCAGTTACTCCCTTAAGGCGTCGCGGCCGATACGCTCGTATTTT	CASSYSLKASRPIRSYF
many	TRBV27	TRBJ1-5	.	TGTGCCAGCAAACAGGGCCCGTTCGTCGAAGAGGCCCAGCATTTT	CASKQGPFVEEAQHF
.	TRBV20-1	TRBJ2-3	.	TGCAGTGCCACGAGGCAGGGGCCCACAGATACGCAGTATTTT	CSATRQGPTDTQYF
.	TRBV28	TRBJ1-2	TRBD1	TGTGCCAGCAGTCCGTGGGACAGCCCTAACTATGGCTACACCTTC	CASSPWDSPNYGYTF
.	TRBV7-2	TRBJ1-1	.	TGTGCCAGTCTTAGTAGGGGGATCACTGAAGCTTTCTTT	CASLSRGITEAFF
many	TRBV10-3	TRBJ2-3	TRBD1	TGTGCCATCAATGGACAGGGGGCAGGGGATACGCAGTATTTT	CAINGQGAGDTQYF
few	TRBV7-9	TRBJ2-5	TRBD2	TGTGCCAGCAGCTTTCCCCCACTAGCGGTGCAAGAAGAGACCCAGTACTTC	CASSFPPLAVQEETQYF
many	TRBV7-9	TRBJ2-3	.	TGTGCCAGCAGCTTGGAAAAGGCAGGCACAGATACGCAGTATTTT	CASSLEKAGTDTQYF
many	TRBV5-1	TRBJ1-2	.	TGCGCCAGCAGCCGAACCGGGCCAGGAGGGTATGGCTACACCTTC	CASSRTGPGGYGYTF
many	TRBV27	TRBJ1-6	.	TGTGCCAGCAGCTGGTCTTGGAATAATTCACCCCTCCACTTT	CASSWSWNNSPLHF
.	TRBV20-1	TRBJ2-3	.	TGCAGTGCTAGACTGGACTCAAACACAGATACGCAGTATTTT	CSARLDSNTDTQYF
.	TRBV13	TRBJ2-2	.	TGTGCCAGCAGCCCCGGCCGCGTTGGGGGACTTTTTGGTGCCGGGGAGCTGTTTTTT	CASSPGRVGGLFGAGELFF
few	TRBV6-6	TRBJ2-2	.	TGTGCCAGCAGTTACGGGGCTTGGTCTGCCGGGGAGCTGTTTTTT	CASSYGAWSAGELFF
few	TRBV20-1	TRBJ1-5	.	TGCAGTGCTAGCCCGTCGGATCAGCCCCAGCATTTT	CSASPSDQPQHF
many	TRBV7-2	TRBJ1-2	.	TGTGCCAGCAGCTTAGTTGGGGGTTCTAACTATGGCTACACCTTC	CASSLVGGSNYGYTF
.	TRBV7-2	TRBJ2-7	.	TGTGCCAGCAGCTTAGGAACCGCGGTAGCGGTCTCCTACGAGCAGTACTTC	CASSLGTAVAVSYEQYF
many	TRBV28	TRBJ2-7	TRBD1	TGTGCCAGCAATACCCCGGGACAGGGAGGCGAGCAGTACTTC	CASNTPGQGGEQYF
many	TRBV5-1	TRBJ2-7	.	TGCGCCAGCAGCCTTAATCAGGGGACGTACGAGCAGTACTTC	CASSLNQGTYEQYF
many	TRBV20-1	TRBJ2-1	TRBD2	TGCAGTGCTAGAGATTTGGCGGGGGGAGACTACAATGAGCAGTTCTTC	CSARDLAGGDYNEQFF
many	TRBV12-3/TRBV12-4	TRBJ1-2	.	TGTGCCAGCACCAGGGAGTACTATGGCTACACCTTC	CASTREYYGYTF
.	TRBV10-3	TRBJ1-2	.	TGTGCCATCAGTGACTTGAAGGGGGATGACTATGGCTACACCTTC	CAISDLKGDDYGYTF
.	TRBV5-1	TRBJ1-2	TRBD1	TGCGCCAGCAGCTTGGGGGACAGGGGTTATCGGAGCTATGGCTACACCTTC	CASSLGDRGYRSYGYTF
many	TRBV5-5	TRBJ1-1	.	TGTGCCAGCCTGCGGGAGAACACTGAAGCTTTCTTT	CASLRENTEAFF
few	TRBV5-1	TRBJ2-5	TRBD2	TGCGCCAGCAGCTTGGACGGGGGGATGGAGACCCAGTACTTC	CASSLDGGMETQYF
many	TRBV6-2/TRBV6-3	TRBJ2-3	.	TGTGCCAGCAGTTACATGTCGCTCTATGGTGCGCAGTATTTT	CASSYMSLYGAQYF
many	TRBV12-3/TRBV12-4	TRBJ1-5	.	TGTGCCAGCAATAGGGAAAGGCAGCCCCAGCATTTT	CASNRERQPQHF
many	TRBV3-1	TRBJ1-5	.	TGTGCCAGCAGCGCCGGCCTTCTGGGGAATCAGCCCCAGCATTTT	CASSAGLLGNQPQHF
few	TRBV9	TRBJ2-1	TRBD2	TGTGCCAGCAGCGCACATAGCGGGGAGTACAATGAGCAGTTCTTC	CASSAHSGEYNEQFF
many	TRBV28	TRBJ2-1	TRBD2	TGTGCCAGCAGTTTAAGCGGGGCAGCCTACAATGAGCAGTTCTTC	CASSLSGAAYNEQFF
.	TRBV7-9	TRBJ1-1	.	TGTGCCAGCAGCTTCAGGGGATGGAACACTGAAGCTTTCTTT	CASSFRGWNTEAFF
.	TRBV7-2	TRBJ2-3	TRBD2	TGTGCCAGCAGCTTATCTTATGCGGGGGGCACTCCAGATACGCAGTATTTT	CASSLSYAGGTPDTQYF
few	TRBV6-2/TRBV6-3	TRBJ1-1	.	TGTGCCAGCATAGGGGATAAGGTAACAGACACTGAAGCTTTCTTT	CASIGDKVTDTEAFF
.	TRBV7-2	TRBJ1-5	.	TGTGCCAGCAGCTCAGCGGGTTTACGTCAGCCCCAGCATTTT	CASSSAGLRQPQHF
few	TRBV25-1	TRBJ1-2	.	TGTGCCAGCAGTGCCCCGTATAACTATGGCTACACCTTC	CASSAPYNYGYTF
few	TRBV5-1	TRBJ2-2	TRBD2	TGCGCCAGCAGCTTGCAACTAGCGGGCGACACCGGGGAGCTGTTTTTT	CASSLQLAGDTGELFF
few	TRBV7-3	TRBJ2-3	TRBD2	TGTGCCAGCAGCTCCGAGGCCAGACGGGGGGTAGATACGCAGTATTTT	CASSSEARRGVDTQYF
many	TRBV7-8	TRBJ1-3	.	TGTGCCAGCAGCTTAGCTCTGCACACCATATATTTT	CASSLALHTIYF
many	TRBV6-4	TRBJ2-2	.	TGTGCCAGCAGTGTTCAGGCGAACACCGGGGAGCTGTTTTTT	CASSVQANTGELFF
.	TRBV11-2	TRBJ2-3	.	TGTGCCAGCAGCGGAATGGGAGACAACACAGATACGCAGTATTTT	CASSGMGDNTDTQYF
many	TRBV4-3	TRBJ1-1	.	TGCGCCAGCAGCCAAGTACGTGAGGGAGGCACTGAAGCTTTCTTT	CASSQVREGGTEAFF
.	TRBV28	TRBJ2-3	.	TGTGCCAGCAGTCTTCCCCCGTCAGATACGCAGTATTTT	CASSLPPSDTQYF